This T cell receptor (beta chain) is from a study of blood T cell repertoires in COVID-19. This clone was counted a few times. Under the authors' procedure: Estimation of nucleated cell counts was performed using reference gene primer amplification. This table comes from immunoSEQ multiplex PCR, and its TCRdb copy is limited to in-frame clones, with some not included. From that table come the V and J calls and clone size; the DNA was used to work out D and trimming. The sample has around 15,000 clones; roughly nine tenths are singletons. The CDR3 is made up of 15 amino acids. The ends were cut back, 5 bases at V and 2 bases at J, with 16 bases in the middle. Germline V gene data show CDR1 as SGHVS and CDR2 as FNYEAQ.

The sample consisted of peripheral blood. The source is a man in his sixties with acute or convalescent COVID-19. The V call is TRBV7-6, the J call TRBJ2-7, with D possibly TRBD1 on 6 matching bases. In DNA, the CDR3 is TGTGCCAGCAGCCCCCCCGGGACAAGACCCTACGAGCAGTACTTC. Translation gives CASSPPGTRPYEQYF.